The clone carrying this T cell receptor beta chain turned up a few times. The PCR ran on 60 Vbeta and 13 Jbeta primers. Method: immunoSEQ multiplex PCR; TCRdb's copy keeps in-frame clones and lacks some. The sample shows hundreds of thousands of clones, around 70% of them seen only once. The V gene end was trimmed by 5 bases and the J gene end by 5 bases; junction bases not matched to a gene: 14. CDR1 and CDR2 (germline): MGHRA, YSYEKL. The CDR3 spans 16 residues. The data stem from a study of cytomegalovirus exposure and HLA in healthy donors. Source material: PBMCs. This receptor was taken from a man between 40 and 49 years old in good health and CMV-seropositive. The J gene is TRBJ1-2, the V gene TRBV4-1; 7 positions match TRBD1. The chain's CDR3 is CASSSRLRGRRYGYTF. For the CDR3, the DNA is TGCGCCAGCAGCTCCCGATTAAGGGGGCGTCGGTATGGCTACACCTTC.